This T cell receptor beta chain is from a study of regulatory T cells in long-lasting Graves disease. Study at large: Persistent Graves' disease required over 5 years of antithyroid drugs and positive TSH receptor antibodies. Overall study results and limits: TRBV28, TRBJ1-2 and TRBJ2-5 emerged as the favored segments in persistent disease. Newly diagnosed Graves' patients had higher TCR diversity than persistent ones.

CDR3 size: 14 residues. V was clipped by 6 bases and J by 3 bases; unmatched bases: 5. This clonotype was counted at least ten times. Antigen: not known. Arm-PCR with iRepertoire HTBI primers amplified the CDR3 regions for these TCR beta libraries. TCRdb redid the calling of the multiplex PCR reads with MiXCR, one entry per CDR3 protein. The table has 430,000 or so distinct CDR3 sequences, 21% seen once. Time point noted: persistent/refractory GD, antithyroid drugs over 5 years with positive TRAb. Making the TCR library involved RNA that had been extracted from PBMCs. The chain employs TRBV12-3 or TRBV12-4 and TRBJ1-5; 7 bases match TRBD1. The TCR comes from a female donor with Graves disease. The source was peripheral blood mononuclear cells (PBMCs), collected when the disease was refractory, from a patient treated with antithyroid drugs. CDR3 residues: CASSQDRYNQPQHF. The CDR3 DNA follows: TGTGCCAGCAGCCAGGACAGGTACAATCAGCCCCAGCATTTT.